Listed below are T cell receptor beta chains from one sample, sequenced in a study of blood T cell repertoires in COVID-19. The method was immunoSEQ multiplex PCR; TCRdb's version includes in-frame clones alone and lacks a portion of them. The sample shows about 130,000 clones, 70% to 90% of them seen only once. The sequenced material came from peripheral blood. The receptors here all came from a human donor in a cohort sampled during active COVID-19. Both conserved end residues are part of each CDR3. D genes are given only for firm matches. Some rows have no size entry. The others give once, few or many, or a class for an expanded clone.

D	size	V	J	DNA	CDR3
TRBD1	NA	TRBV29-1	TRBJ1-1	TGCAGCGTTAAGGGGACAGGGAGAGGGAACACTGAAGCTTTCTTT	CSVKGTGRGNTEAFF
TRBD2	few	TRBV7-2	TRBJ2-7	TGTGCCAGCAGTTATACTAGCGGGGATTACGAGCAGTACTTC	CASSYTSGDYEQYF
NA	once	TRBV3-1/TRBV3-2	TRBJ1-2	TGTGCCAGCAGCCAAGATTTCACAGGTTCTGGCTACACCTTC	CASSQDFTGSGYTF
NA	few	TRBV25-1	TRBJ1-2	TGTGCCAGCGGACAGAATTATGGCTACACCTTC	CASGQNYGYTF
NA	NA	TRBV7-9	TRBJ1-1	TGTGCCAGCAGCTTAGGGAGGTTTGAAGCTTTCTTT	CASSLGRFEAFF
TRBD1	NA	TRBV5-6	TRBJ1-5	TGTGCCAGCAGCTCGGGACAGTTCCAGCCCCAGCATTTT	CASSSGQFQPQHF
NA	NA	TRBV13	TRBJ1-2	TGTGCCAGCAGCTGGGGAAGAGGGGGAGATGGCTACACCTTC	CASSWGRGGDGYTF
TRBD2	NA	TRBV5-1	TRBJ2-7	TGCGCCAGCAGCTTGGCGGGACTAGCGGGGGGCCGCTACGAGCAGTACTTC	CASSLAGLAGGRYEQYF
NA	NA	TRBV27	TRBJ2-3	TGTGCCAGCAGTTTAGATTGGCAGGGAGGTACAGATACGCAGTATTTT	CASSLDWQGGTDTQYF
NA	NA	TRBV5-1	TRBJ2-5	TGCGCCAGCAGCTTGGGGCCGTACCAAGAGACCCAGTACTTC	CASSLGPYQETQYF
TRBD1	NA	TRBV6-5	TRBJ2-3	TGTGCCAGCAGTTACCCGGGACAGCCAGATACGCAGTATTTT	CASSYPGQPDTQYF
TRBD1	NA	TRBV19	TRBJ2-7	TGTGCCAGTAGTATAGGGACAGGGGTCTACGAGCAGTACTTC	CASSIGTGVYEQYF
TRBD2	NA	TRBV28	TRBJ2-1	TGTGCCAGCAGTGGGGGGGGTGACGAGAACAATGAGCAGTTCTTC	CASSGGGDENNEQFF
NA	NA	TRBV21-1	TRBJ2-7	TGTGCCAGCAGCAAGGGGACCCCGGGGGGAAGGACCTACGAGCAGTACTTC	CASSKGTPGGRTYEQYF
NA	NA	TRBV29-1	TRBJ1-4	TGCAGCGTTGAAGATGGGGACACCGAAAAACTGTTTTTT	CSVEDGDTEKLFF
NA	NA	TRBV6-6	TRBJ1-2	TGTGCCAGCAGCCCAGACGGAGCGAACTATGGCTACACCTTC	CASSPDGANYGYTF
NA	NA	TRBV5-1	TRBJ1-6	TGCGCCAGCAGCTTGGGGGCCACGGATTCACCCCTCCACTTT	CASSLGATDSPLHF
NA	NA	TRBV3-1/TRBV3-2	TRBJ2-1	TGTGCCAGCAGCCGAGATAGCTCCTACAATGAGCAGTTCTTC	CASSRDSSYNEQFF
NA	NA	TRBV5-6	TRBJ1-4	TGTGCCAGCAGCTTGGAGGGGTTAGCTAATGAAAAACTGTTTTTT	CASSLEGLANEKLFF
NA	NA	TRBV12-3/TRBV12-4	TRBJ1-2	TGTGCCAGCAGTTTAGACAGGAACTATGGCTACACCTTC	CASSLDRNYGYTF
TRBD1	NA	TRBV4-2	TRBJ2-3	TGTGCCAGCAGCCTCTTGCCCGGACAGGGGGCGTTAGATACGCAGTATTTT	CASSLLPGQGALDTQYF
NA	NA	TRBV15	TRBJ2-7	TGTGCCACCAGCGGTGACGGGGACGAGCAGTACTTC	CATSGDGDEQYF
NA	NA	TRBV12-3/TRBV12-4	TRBJ1-2	TGTGCCAGCAGTTTAGGAGGGGGCTATGGCTACACCTTC	CASSLGGGYGYTF
TRBD2	NA	TRBV6-5	TRBJ2-1	TGTGCCAGCAGAAGTAGCGGGGGGTATAATGAGCAGTTCTTC	CASRSSGGYNEQFF
NA	NA	TRBV2	TRBJ1-1	TGTGCCAGCAGTGAAGTGCAGGAGGATGAAGCTTTCTTT	CASSEVQEDEAFF
NA	NA	TRBV3-1/TRBV3-2	TRBJ1-6	TGTGCCAGTTCCCGAGAACAGGGACAAAATTCACCCCTCCACTTT	CASSREQGQNSPLHF
NA	few	TRBV10-2	TRBJ1-5	TGCGCCAGCAGTGAAAATAACAGGATAAGCAATCAGCCCCAGCATTTT	CASSENNRISNQPQHF
NA	NA	TRBV6-1	TRBJ1-1	TGTGCCAGCAGTGAACGGTGGTCGAACACTGAAGCTTTCTTT	CASSERWSNTEAFF
TRBD2	NA	TRBV6-5	TRBJ2-7	TGTGCCAGCACCCCAAGACTAGCGGGGGGGCGCGAGCAGTACTTC	CASTPRLAGGREQYF
NA	NA	TRBV10-3	TRBJ2-5	TGTGCCATCAGTGAGGCAGCCAGGGAGACCCAGTACTTC	CAISEAARETQYF
NA	NA	TRBV7-2	TRBJ1-1	TGTGCCAGCAGCTTTCTCCTGCGGGGAACTGCTGAAGCTTTCTTT	CASSFLLRGTAEAFF
NA	NA	TRBV30	TRBJ1-4	TGTGCCTGGTCGGGTGGGTTCAGGGGTGGTGAAAAACTGTTTTTT	CAWSGGFRGGEKLFF
TRBD1	NA	TRBV15	TRBJ1-5	TGTGCCACTGGGACAGGGGGCCTCCAGCCCCAGCATTTT	CATGTGGLQPQHF
NA	NA	TRBV30	TRBJ1-2	TGTGCCTGGAGTAGAGATGCTGTGGTCGGGGGCTACACCTTC	CAWSRDAVVGGYTF
NA	NA	TRBV19	TRBJ2-3	TGTGCCAGTAGTATAGATGACAGTTACACAGATACGCAGTATTTT	CASSIDDSYTDTQYF
NA	NA	TRBV19	TRBJ2-5	TGTGCCAGTAGACTCGGAGGGGGCGAGGAGACCCAGTACTTC	CASRLGGGEETQYF
NA	NA	TRBV5-1	TRBJ2-7	TGCGCCAGCAGCTCTAATCCCGGGGGACCCTACGAGCAGTACTTC	CASSSNPGGPYEQYF
NA	NA	TRBV12-3/TRBV12-4	TRBJ1-5	TGTGCCAGCAGTTTACCCCCGGAGCCCCAGCATTTT	CASSLPPEPQHF
TRBD2	NA	TRBV6-1	TRBJ2-3	TGTGCCAGCAGTGAGCTAGCGGGGGGGCCGCCAGATACGCAGTATTTT	CASSELAGGPPDTQYF
TRBD1	NA	TRBV29-1	TRBJ1-6	TGCAGCGTTCGACAGGGGGGGAGTAATTCACCCCTCCACTTT	CSVRQGGSNSPLHF
TRBD1	once	TRBV5-1	TRBJ2-5	TGCGCCAGCAGCTATACAGGGGACGGGGAGACCCAGTACTTC	CASSYTGDGETQYF
TRBD1	NA	TRBV5-1	TRBJ2-5	TGCGCCAGCAGCCCCGGGACAGAGCAAGAGACCCAGTACTTC	CASSPGTEQETQYF
NA	NA	TRBV19	TRBJ1-1	TGTGCCAGTAGTGCGAAGCGGGGCACTGAAGCTTTCTTT	CASSAKRGTEAFF
TRBD1	NA	TRBV7-8	TRBJ1-4	TGTGCCAGCAGCCCCGGGACAGCCCTTAATGAAAAACTGTTTTTT	CASSPGTALNEKLFF
NA	NA	TRBV18	TRBJ1-1	TGTGCCAGCTCACCTCTCAGGGGACCGAGTGAAGCTTTCTTT	CASSPLRGPSEAFF
NA	once	TRBV12-3/TRBV12-4	TRBJ2-5	TGTGCCAGCAGTTTGGTGGGGGGGACCCAGTACTTC	CASSLVGGTQYF
NA	few	TRBV3-1/TRBV3-2	TRBJ2-6	TGTGCCAGCAGGGGGCAGGGTGAGGCTGGGGCCAACGTCCTGACTTTC	CASRGQGEAGANVLTF
NA	few	TRBV5-4	TRBJ1-1	TGTGCCAGCAGCTTGCCGGGATCCACTGAAGCTTTCTTT	CASSLPGSTEAFF
TRBD1	NA	TRBV6-5	TRBJ1-2	TGTGCCAGCAGACCCGGGACAGGGGTAGGCTACACCTTC	CASRPGTGVGYTF
TRBD2	once	TRBV29-1	TRBJ2-1	TGCAGCGTTGAAAAGGGGGTACTAGCGGCCTCCTACAATGAGCAGTTCTTC	CSVEKGVLAASYNEQFF